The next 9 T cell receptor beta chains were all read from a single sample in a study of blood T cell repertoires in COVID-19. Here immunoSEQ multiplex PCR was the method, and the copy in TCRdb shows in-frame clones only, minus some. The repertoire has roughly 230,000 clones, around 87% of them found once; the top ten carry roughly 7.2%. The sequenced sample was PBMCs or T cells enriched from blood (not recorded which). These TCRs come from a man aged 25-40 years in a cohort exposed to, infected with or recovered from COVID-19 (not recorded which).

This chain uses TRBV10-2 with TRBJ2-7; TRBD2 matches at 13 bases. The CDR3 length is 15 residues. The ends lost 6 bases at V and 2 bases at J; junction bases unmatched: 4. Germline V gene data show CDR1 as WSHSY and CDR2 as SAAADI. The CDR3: CASRAGLAGTYEQYF. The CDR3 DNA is TGCGCCAGCAGAGCGGGACTAGCGGGAACCTACGAGCAGTACTTC.

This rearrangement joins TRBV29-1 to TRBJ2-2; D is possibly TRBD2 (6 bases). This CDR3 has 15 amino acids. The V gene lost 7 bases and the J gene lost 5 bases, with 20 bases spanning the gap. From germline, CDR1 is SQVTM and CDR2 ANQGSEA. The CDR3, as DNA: TGCAGCGCTAGGCCGGGAGCCTTTAAGACCGGGGAGCTGTTTTTT. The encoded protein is CSARPGAFKTGELFF.

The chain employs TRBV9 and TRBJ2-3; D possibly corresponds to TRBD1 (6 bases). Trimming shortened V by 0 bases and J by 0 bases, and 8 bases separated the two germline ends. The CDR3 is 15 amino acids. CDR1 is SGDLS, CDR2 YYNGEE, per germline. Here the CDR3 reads CASSVGQASTDTQYF. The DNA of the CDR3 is TGTGCCAGCAGCGTAGGACAGGCAAGCACAGATACGCAGTATTTT.

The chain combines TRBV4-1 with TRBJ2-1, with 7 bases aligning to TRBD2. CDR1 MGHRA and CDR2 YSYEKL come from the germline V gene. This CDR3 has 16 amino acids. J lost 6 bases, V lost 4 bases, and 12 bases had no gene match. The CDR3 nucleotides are TGCGCCAGCAGCCCCAAGGGCTCTACGGGGGGCAATGAGCAGTTCTTC. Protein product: CASSPKGSTGGNEQFF.

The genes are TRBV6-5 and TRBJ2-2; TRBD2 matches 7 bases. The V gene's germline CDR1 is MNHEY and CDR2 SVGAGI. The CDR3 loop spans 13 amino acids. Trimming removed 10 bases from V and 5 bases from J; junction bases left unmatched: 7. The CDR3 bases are TGTGCCATCCGATTGGGGGGGACCGGGGAGCTGTTTTTT. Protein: CAIRLGGTGELFF.

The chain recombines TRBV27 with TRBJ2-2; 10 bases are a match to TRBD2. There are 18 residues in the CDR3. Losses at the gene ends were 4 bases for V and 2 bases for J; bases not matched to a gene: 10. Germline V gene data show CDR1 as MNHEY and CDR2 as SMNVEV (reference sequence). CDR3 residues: CASSSARGLAVNTGELFF. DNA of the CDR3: TGTGCCAGCAGTTCCGCCCGCGGACTAGCGGTAAACACCGGGGAGCTGTTTTTT.

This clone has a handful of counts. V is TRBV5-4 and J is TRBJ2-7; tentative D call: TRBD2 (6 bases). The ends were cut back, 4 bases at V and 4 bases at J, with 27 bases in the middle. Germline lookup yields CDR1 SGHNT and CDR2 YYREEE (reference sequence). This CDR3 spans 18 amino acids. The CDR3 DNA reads TGTGCCAGCAGCCGGCGGAGGGGTGGGCGCGACGTTTCTTACGAGCAGTACTTC. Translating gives CASSRRRGGRDVSYEQYF.

The CDR3 DNA reads as TGTGCCAGCAGCTTAGGGGGGGTCTATAATTCACCCCTCCACTTT. It specifies CASSLGGVYNSPLHF. The rearrangement links TRBV7-8 to TRBJ1-6; a possible D gene is TRBD1 (5 bases). The germline V gene encodes CDR1 SGHVS and CDR2 FQNEAQ. The CDR3 consists of 15 residues. V was pared by 1 base and J by 3 bases, with 7 bases between.

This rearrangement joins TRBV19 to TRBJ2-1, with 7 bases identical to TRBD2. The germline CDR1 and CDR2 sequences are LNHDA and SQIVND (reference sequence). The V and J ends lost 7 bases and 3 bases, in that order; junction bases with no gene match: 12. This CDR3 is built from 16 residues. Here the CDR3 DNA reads TGTGCCAGTATCTCACAAGGCGGGAGTTTCTACAATGAGCAGTTCTTC. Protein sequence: CASISQGGSFYNEQFF.